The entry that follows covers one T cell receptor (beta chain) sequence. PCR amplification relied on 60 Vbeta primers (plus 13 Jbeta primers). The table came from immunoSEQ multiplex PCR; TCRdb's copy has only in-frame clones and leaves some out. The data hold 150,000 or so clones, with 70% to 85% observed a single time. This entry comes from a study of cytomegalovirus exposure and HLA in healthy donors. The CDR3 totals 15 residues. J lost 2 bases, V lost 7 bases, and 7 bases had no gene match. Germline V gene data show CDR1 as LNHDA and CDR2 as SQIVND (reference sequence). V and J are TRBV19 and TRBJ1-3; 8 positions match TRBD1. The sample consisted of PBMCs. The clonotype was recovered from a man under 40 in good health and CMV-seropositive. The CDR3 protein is CASTPDRDPGNTIYF. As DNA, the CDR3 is TGTGCCAGTACCCCGGACAGGGACCCTGGAAACACCATATATTTT.